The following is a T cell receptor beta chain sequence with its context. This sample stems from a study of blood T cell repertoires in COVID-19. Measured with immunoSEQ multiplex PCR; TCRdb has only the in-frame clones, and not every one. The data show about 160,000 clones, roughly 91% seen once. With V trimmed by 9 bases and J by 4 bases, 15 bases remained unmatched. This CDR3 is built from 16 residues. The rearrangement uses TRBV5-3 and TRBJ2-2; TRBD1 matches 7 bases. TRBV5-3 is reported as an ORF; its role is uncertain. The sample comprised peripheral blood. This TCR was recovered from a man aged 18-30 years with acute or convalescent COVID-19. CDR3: CANLKEKGATTGELFF. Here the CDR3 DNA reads TGTGCCAATCTCAAGGAGAAGGGGGCGACCACCGGGGAGCTGTTTTTT.